This TCR beta chain derives from a study of radiation and T cells in renal cell carcinoma. Study overall: Nephrectomy followed 15 Gy stereotactic body radiation by 4 weeks.

Trimming shortened V by 6 bases and J by 2 bases, and 10 bases separated the two germline ends. CDR1 and CDR2 (germline): LNHDA, SQIVND (reference sequence). The CDR3 is made up of 13 amino acids. Time point denoted: baseline pretreatment blood. Regarding treatment: 15 Gy SBRT to primary tumor, nephrectomy 4 weeks later. The tumor was a clear cell renal cell carcinoma. Worth noting for this clone: Its cognate antigen is unknown.

General study findings and limits: No pretreatment tumor biopsies were available for baseline clonotypes. Top tumor clonotypes rose in blood 2 weeks post-radiation, then contracted.

Profiled with immunoSEQ multiplex PCR; TCRdb holds only in-frame clones, not every one. Of about 22,000 clones listed, around 80% are singletons. This chain joins TRBV19 and TRBJ1-2; no definite D call. The TCR sequence derives from a man in his 60s with renal cell carcinoma. The source was blood, collected from a patient whose treatment included radiotherapy and nephrectomy. CDR3 nucleotides: TGTGCCAGTAGGTTGAATGCGAACTATGGCTACACCTTC. As protein: CASRLNANYGYTF.